A selection of T cell receptor beta chains follows, all from one sample in a study of CD4 T cells in relation to SARS-CoV-2 and coronaviruses. Libraries were prepared by immunoSEQ multiplex PCR; TCRdb keeps only in-frame clonotypes and omits some of them. The sample carries roughly 61,000 clones, roughly 85% recorded once. Input material: memory CD4+ T cells from PBMCs. These receptor sequences come from a human donor in good health. CDR3s include the opening cysteine and the closing phenylalanine or tryptophan. D genes are given only for firm matches. Clone size is not always given. Where it is, it says once, few, many or a class for expanded clones.

TRBJ2-5	.	.	TRBV5-4	TGTGCCAGCAGCTGGCCGCAAGAGACCCAGTACTTC	CASSWPQETQYF
TRBJ1-6	.	.	TRBV11-2	TGTGCCAGCACCCTAGTAGGGGGGGCTGGTTCACCCCTCCACTTT	CASTLVGGAGSPLHF
TRBJ1-6	.	TRBD1	TRBV6-5	TGTGCCAGTTCCGGGACAGGATCGTCCCTCCACTTT	CASSGTGSSLHF
TRBJ2-5	.	.	TRBV5-1	TGCGCCAGCAGCTTAAATGGGGAGACCCAGTACTTC	CASSLNGETQYF
TRBJ2-3	.	.	TRBV5-5	TGTGCCAGCAGCTTGTTAGGCCTAAGGGCTAGCACAGATACGCAGTATTTT	CASSLLGLRASTDTQYF
TRBJ2-7	.	TRBD2	TRBV27	TGTGCCAGCAGTCAGACTCCTAGCGGAATTACCTACGAGCAGTACTTC	CASSQTPSGITYEQYF
TRBJ2-4	.	TRBD1	TRBV6-5	TGTGCCAGCAGTTACTCGGGACAGGCAGCCAAAAACATTCAGTACTTC	CASSYSGQAAKNIQYF
TRBJ2-7	.	TRBD1	TRBV6-1	TGTGCCAGCAGGGACAGGGACGCCTACGAGCAGTACTTC	CASRDRDAYEQYF
TRBJ2-5	few	.	TRBV6-2/TRBV6-3	TGTGCCAGCAGTTACGGGGTCCCAGGGGACCAGTACTTC	CASSYGVPGDQYF
TRBJ1-2	.	.	TRBV29-1	TGCAGCGCCGGAGGGGCTTCTAACTATGGCTACACCTTC	CSAGGASNYGYTF
TRBJ1-1	.	.	TRBV19	TGTGCCAGCAGTTGGCAGAAGAACACTGAAGCTTTCTTT	CASSWQKNTEAFF
TRBJ1-3	once	.	TRBV28	TGTGCCAGCAGTGGAGGACCTGGAAACACCATATATTTT	CASSGGPGNTIYF
TRBJ1-5	.	TRBD1	TRBV6-5	TGTGCCAGCAGCTCAGGACAGGCTAGCAATCAGCCCCAGCATTTT	CASSSGQASNQPQHF
TRBJ1-2	.	.	TRBV28	TGTGCCAGCAGTTTGTCTAGGATCTACACCTTC	CASSLSRIYTF
TRBJ1-1	once	.	TRBV2	TGTGCCACCCGTCCCTCCGGCGCTGAAGCTTTCTTT	CATRPSGAEAFF
TRBJ2-7	.	.	TRBV5-1	TGCGCCAGCAGCCCGTTTGGAGGGACAGCGAGTTTCGAGCAGTACTTC	CASSPFGGTASFEQYF
TRBJ2-7	.	TRBD1	TRBV30	TGTGCCTGGATACAGGGGCACGAGCAGTACTTC	CAWIQGHEQYF
TRBJ2-1	.	TRBD1	TRBV24-1	TGTGCCACCAGTGATTCTGGGACAGCAACCTACAATGAGCAGTTCTTC	CATSDSGTATYNEQFF
TRBJ1-6	.	.	TRBV5-1	TGCGCCAGCAGCTTGGAACCCGGCAGGACGAATTCACCCCTCCACTTT	CASSLEPGRTNSPLHF
TRBJ1-1	.	.	TRBV29-1	TGCAGCGTTGTCCAAGCGGGGACTGAAGCTTTCTTT	CSVVQAGTEAFF
TRBJ2-4	.	.	TRBV2	TGTGCCAGCAGTGAGGACGGTAAAAACATTCAGTACTTC	CASSEDGKNIQYF
TRBJ1-1	.	.	TRBV6-6	TGTGCCAGCAGGAAGGACACTTTGAACACTGAAGCTTTCTTT	CASRKDTLNTEAFF
TRBJ2-7	once	TRBD2	TRBV19	TGTGCCAGTAGTCGGCGGGAGATATATTACGAGCAGTACTTC	CASSRREIYYEQYF
TRBJ1-2	.	TRBD1	TRBV5-1	TGCGCCAGCAGCCCGGGACAGGGGGCCCGTGGCTACACCTTC	CASSPGQGARGYTF
TRBJ1-5	.	.	TRBV7-2	TGTGCCAGCAGCCGGGACACCTCCGGCAATCAGCCCCAGCATTTT	CASSRDTSGNQPQHF
TRBJ2-2	.	TRBD2	TRBV5-1	TGCGCCAGCAGCCCTGGGGCTAGCGGGACCGGGGAGCTGTTTTTT	CASSPGASGTGELFF
TRBJ2-3	.	.	TRBV5-1	TGCGCCAGCAGCTTGGGGGCACACACAGATACGCAGTATTTT	CASSLGAHTDTQYF
TRBJ2-6	.	TRBD2	TRBV2	TGTGCCGCACGAGCGGGAGTGGGCTCTGGGGCCAACGTCCTGACTTTC	CAARAGVGSGANVLTF
TRBJ2-3	.	.	TRBV21-1	TGTGCCAACACCTCCGGGACTAGCGGGAGGGCGGGGACAGATACGCAGTATTTT	CANTSGTSGRAGTDTQYF
TRBJ2-5	.	TRBD2	TRBV6-6	TGTGCCAGTTCCCGGGGCGGGAGGAGACAAGAGACCCAGTACTTC	CASSRGGRRQETQYF
TRBJ1-1	.	TRBD1	TRBV6-1	TGTGCCAGCAGTGAAGTTTCGGCAGGGGGTTGGGCTGAAGCTTTCTTT	CASSEVSAGGWAEAFF
TRBJ2-7	.	TRBD1	TRBV28	TGTGCCAGCAGTCCCTCCCCCGGGACAGGGGGGTACGAGCAGTACTTC	CASSPSPGTGGYEQYF
TRBJ1-5	.	TRBD1	TRBV11-2	TGTGCCAGCAGTTTGACAGGGGACGGTAGCAATCAGCCCCAGCATTTT	CASSLTGDGSNQPQHF
TRBJ2-3	.	.	TRBV6-5	TGTGCCAGCAGTTACCGGAGCGGCCTCACAGATACGCAGTATTTT	CASSYRSGLTDTQYF
TRBJ2-3	.	TRBD1	TRBV5-8	TGTGCCAGCAGCTTGCGACAGGGGTTCACAGATACGCAGTATTTT	CASSLRQGFTDTQYF
TRBJ1-1	.	.	TRBV5-4	TGTGCCAGCAGCTTACAGGGCCGGCGAAACACTGAAGCTTTCTTT	CASSLQGRRNTEAFF
TRBJ2-7	.	TRBD2	TRBV28	TGTGCCAGCAGTCCAGGGACTAGCGGGGCATACGAGCAGTACTTC	CASSPGTSGAYEQYF
TRBJ1-5	.	.	TRBV28	TGTGCCAGCAATGATCAGCCCCAGCATTTT	CASNDQPQHF
TRBJ2-3	.	TRBD2	TRBV15	TGTGCCACCAGCCGCGGACTAGCCATGGGCACAGATACGCAGTATTTT	CATSRGLAMGTDTQYF
TRBJ1-2	.	.	TRBV19	TGTGCCAGTAGTATAGACCGACAGGTTTCACCCGGTGGCTACACCTTC	CASSIDRQVSPGGYTF
TRBJ2-1	.	.	TRBV21-1	TGTGCCAGCAGGCAGGGGGCCTGTAATGAGCAGTTCTTC	CASRQGACNEQFF
TRBJ1-2	.	TRBD1	TRBV6-5	TGTGCCGCCCGGGACAGGGTAAATGGCTACACCTTC	CAARDRVNGYTF
TRBJ2-7	.	TRBD1	TRBV6-1	TGTGCCAGCAGTGAATCCGGGACAGGGATCTACGAGCAGTACTTC	CASSESGTGIYEQYF
TRBJ2-5	.	TRBD1	TRBV28	TGTGCCAGCAGCTTTCGTACGACAGGGGGCAAGAAGACCCAGTACTTC	CASSFRTTGGKKTQYF
TRBJ1-1	.	.	TRBV5-4	TGTGCCAGCAGCTTGGGTGCGTCAACCATGAACACTGAAGCTTTCTTT	CASSLGASTMNTEAFF
TRBJ2-7	.	TRBD2	TRBV19	TGTGCCAGTACCGGACTAGGATCCGAGCAGTACTTC	CASTGLGSEQYF
TRBJ2-7	.	.	TRBV5-4	TGTGCCACCAGAGATTCCAGCTCCTACGAGCAGTACTTC	CATRDSSSYEQYF
TRBJ2-7	once	.	TRBV6-1	TGTGCCAGCAGTGAACAGGGGACCTACGGCGAGCAGTACTTC	CASSEQGTYGEQYF
TRBJ2-7	.	TRBD1	TRBV6-5	TGTGCCAGCAGTTACTCCGACAGGGGGACCTACGAGCAGTACTTC	CASSYSDRGTYEQYF
TRBJ2-7	.	.	TRBV6-6	TGTGCCAGCAGGGTAGGTAGAGAGCAGAGCTCCTACGAGCAGTACTTC	CASRVGREQSSYEQYF
TRBJ2-5	.	.	TRBV5-1	TGCGCCAGCCACGGGGTTTCGGGGACGGAACAAGAGACCCAGTACTTC	CASHGVSGTEQETQYF
TRBJ1-5	.	.	TRBV5-5	TGTGCCAGCAGCTTGCAACGGAACGGGCAGCCCCAGCATTTT	CASSLQRNGQPQHF
TRBJ1-3	.	.	TRBV6-5	TGTGCCAGCAGTTACGCCTTATCGACTGGAAACACCATATATTTT	CASSYALSTGNTIYF
TRBJ2-2	.	TRBD1	TRBV10-3	TGTGCCAGCAAGGGACAGACGAACACCGGGGAGCTGTTTTTT	CASKGQTNTGELFF
TRBJ2-1	.	TRBD2	TRBV10-1	TGCGCCAGCAAGGGTAGCGGGAGAGCAATTTCCAGGAGGTCCTACAATGAGCAGTTCTTC	CASKGSGRAISRRSYNEQFF
TRBJ2-1	.	TRBD2	TRBV29-1	TGCAGCGTTGGGACTAGCGGTGACAATGAGCAGTTCTTC	CSVGTSGDNEQFF
TRBJ2-3	few	TRBD2	TRBV29-1	TGCAGCTCCACCCCCCCTAGCGGGTTCACAGATACGCAGTATTTT	CSSTPPSGFTDTQYF
TRBJ2-1	.	TRBD2	TRBV13	TGTGCCAGCAGCTTATTTTTTGGTGGGAGCGGGAGTGAGCAGTTCTTC	CASSLFFGGSGSEQFF